Only a few counts were recorded for the clone carrying this T cell receptor (beta chain). Its matching antigen is unknown. Separate from the approximately 670-subject first cohort was the roughly 130-subject validation cohort, to which the donors belonged. Profiling relied on immunoSEQ multiplex PCR, and the TCRdb table lists in-frame clones only, not all of them. Of fewer than 200,000 clones listed, 65% to 90% are singletons. Trimming cost V 5 bases and J 4 bases; bases outside gene matches: 14. The CDR3 is made up of 19 amino acids. CDR1 MNHEY and CDR2 SMNVEV come from the germline V gene (reference sequence). The data were obtained in a study of cytomegalovirus exposure and HLA in healthy donors. Overall study results and limits: A few CMV-associated chains proved CMV antigen-specific in vitro. Most TCR sequences showed up rarely, but some public TCRs showed up in many donors. Both high specificity and high sensitivity reportedly marked the classifier's diagnosis of cytomegalovirus status.

The genes are TRBV27 and TRBJ2-1, with TRBD2 matching 13 bases. Sample: PBMCs. The receptor was isolated from a woman under 30 in good health and CMV-seronegative. The CDR3 region is CASSPTGLAGVVGYNEQFF. CDR3 DNA sequence: TGTGCCAGCAGTCCGACCGGACTAGCGGGAGTAGTGGGATACAATGAGCAGTTCTTC.